This TCR beta chain emerged from a study of cytomegalovirus exposure and HLA in healthy donors. Study outcomes and limitations: In a later analysis, the majority of CMV-associated beta chains seemingly showed HLA restriction. What a later analysis reportedly showed was that an Asian-associated ancestry cluster had fewer N-insertions than the approximately 700-donor mean.

About this clone itself: As yet, its antigen is unknown.

60 Vbeta and 13 Jbeta primers were used in PCR. Method: immunoSEQ multiplex PCR; TCRdb's copy keeps in-frame clones and lacks some. Of 85,000 to 130,000 clones listed, roughly 70% are singletons. Germline assignment: CDR1 MDHEN and CDR2 SYDVKM. V lost 10 bases and J lost 3, with 15 bases in between. There are 14 residues in the CDR3. The chain uses TRBV28 and TRBJ2-2; the D gene is possibly TRBD1 (8 bases). The sequenced material came from PBMCs. The sequence was collected from a male donor in good health and CMV-seropositive. CDR3 coding DNA: TGTGCCATCACAGGGGGGGTCCACACCGGGGAGCTGTTTTTT. Translating gives CAITGGVHTGELFF.